This passage covers 23 T cell receptor beta chains from one sample sequenced in a study of beta chain features in type 1 diabetes. Overall study results and limits: When Type 1 diabetes patients were examined, their TCRB CDR3s proved moderately but significantly shorter in all four CD4+ subsets.

Their target antigens are unknown. Every bit of the isolated RNA underwent reverse transcription, so sequencing read expressed TCRB transcripts. The protocol was immunoSEQ multiplex PCR, while the TCRdb copy is restricted to in-frame clones and leaves out a portion. Here the sample spans a few hundred thousand clones, less than 15% being singletons. The sequencing input was naive CD4+ T cells from blood. These receptors all stem from a woman between 18 and 29 years old with type 1 diabetes.

V and J are TRBV6-1 and TRBJ2-1; D is unresolved. Per germline, CDR1 MNHNS and CDR2 SASEGT. The V and J ends lost 1 base and 4 bases respectively, with 11 bases between them. The CDR3 has 15 residues. This CDR3 is CASSEDRYNYNEQFF. Written as DNA, the CDR3 is TGTGCCAGCAGTGAAGACAGATATAATTACAATGAGCAGTTCTTC.

The sample holds a few counts of this clone. Relative to the germline gene, one junction end is altered; a read error may explain this. This chain connects TRBV4-1 to TRBJ1-4; D is ambiguous. Germline V gives CDR1 MGHRA, CDR2 YSYEKL. The CDR3 is made up of 13 amino acids. The CDR3 nucleotides are TGCGCCAGCAGCCAAGATATTCAAGGGAGAATCCATTTT. Encoded protein: CASSQDIQGRIHF.

V usage is TRBV19 and J usage is TRBJ2-4; 8 nucleotides match TRBD2. The V segment lost 5 bases and the J segment 8 bases; nucleotides outside the gene matches: 17. This CDR3 region has 17 residues. Germline CDR1 reads LNHDA; CDR2 reads SQIVND (reference sequence). The CDR3 spells CASSPQAGAYSRDIQYF. The CDR3, as DNA: TGTGCCAGTAGTCCGCAAGCGGGAGCGTACAGCAGGGACATTCAGTACTTC.

Only a few counts were recorded for this clone. The J gene is TRBJ1-1, the V gene TRBV5-6, with TRBD1 matching 7 bases. The CDR3 length is 15 residues. With V trimmed by 3 bases and J by 2 bases, 7 bases remained unmatched. Germline V gene sequence: CDR1 SGHDT, CDR2 YYEEEE. The CDR3 is CASSWMDRRNTEAFF. The CDR3 DNA reads as TGTGCCAGCAGCTGGATGGACAGGAGAAACACTGAAGCTTTCTTT.

The chain couples TRBV5-1 to TRBJ2-2, with D perhaps matching TRBD2 (6 bases). Germline lookup yields CDR1 SGHRS and CDR2 YFSETQ. Trimming pared 7 bases from V and 1 base from J, leaving 14 bases between. The CDR3 loop spans 15 amino acids. The CDR3 DNA reads as TGCGCCAGCGGTTCAACGGGAGAGAACACCGGGGAGCTGTTTTTT. Protein: CASGSTGENTGELFF.

This clone was picked up a small number of times. The CDR3 region is CASSLNGREATDTQYF. The CDR3, as DNA: TGCGCCAGCAGCTTGAACGGCAGGGAGGCGACAGATACGCAGTATTTT. The genes are TRBV5-1 and TRBJ2-3; D may be TRBD2 (6 bases). In germline, CDR1 is SGHRS, CDR2 YFSETQ. With 1 base removed from V and 3 bases from J, the gap between germline ends came to 15 bases. The CDR3 has 16 residues. The full variable domain, rest sourced from reference TRBV5-1 and TRBJ2-3, is KAGVTQTPRYLIKTRGQQVTLSCSPISGHRSVSWYQQTPGQGLQFLFEYFSETQRNKGNFPGRFSGRQFSNSRSEMNVSTLELGDSALYLCASSLNGREATDTQYFGPGTRLTVL.

The CDR3 nucleotides are TGCAGCGTTCAGCGGGAGTGGTCCGGGGAGCTGTTTTTT. Translation: CSVQREWSGELFF. The V and J genes are TRBV29-1 and TRBJ2-2; 8 bases are a match to TRBD2. With V trimmed by 5 bases and J by 6 bases, 5 bases remained unmatched. CDR1 and CDR2 from the germline V gene are SQVTM and ANQGSEA. The CDR3 has 13 residues.

The chain uses TRBV29-1 and TRBJ1-2, with TRBD1 identical over 10 bases. CDR1 is SQVTM, CDR2 ANQGSEA, per germline. This CDR3 has 14 amino acids. V was clipped by 4 bases and J by 1 base; unmatched bases: 3. CDR3 bases: TGCAGCGTTGGGAGGACAGGGGGTAACTATGGCTACACCTTC. The encoded protein is CSVGRTGGNYGYTF.

This clone has more than one count but fewer than ten. The chain has TRBV6-6 and TRBJ2-7, with 10 bases that match TRBD1. CDR3 length equals 14 residues. Per the germline V gene, CDR1 is MNHNY and CDR2 is SVGAGI (reference sequence). J lost 9 bases, V lost 4 bases, and 9 bases had no gene match. The CDR3 coding sequence is TGTGCCAGCAGTTCAGGGGACAGGGGAAGATGGCAGTACGTC. Translated, it gives CASSSGDRGRWQYV.

The rearrangement uses TRBV10-3 and TRBJ2-3; TRBD1 agrees at 10 bases. The junction had 9 bases not matched to a gene; V was cut back by 2 bases and J by 4 bases. Per the germline V gene, CDR1 is ENHRY and CDR2 is SYGVKD. This CDR3 contains 17 residues. CDR3 residues: CAISEGTGVPGADTQYF. The CDR3 bases are TGTGCCATCAGTGAGGGGACAGGGGTACCAGGGGCAGATACGCAGTATTTT.

V is TRBV11-2 and J is TRBJ2-1, with no clear D. Germline-derived CDR1 and CDR2 are SGHAT and FQNNGV. The CDR3 spans 15 residues. Trimming took 0 bases from V and 1 from J, leaving 7 bases between them. The CDR3 region is CASSLDQRSYNEQFF. In DNA, the CDR3 is TGTGCCAGCAGCTTAGATCAACGGTCCTACAATGAGCAGTTCTTC.

CDR3 bases: TGTGCCAGCAGCTTACTAGGGGGAGACGAGCAGTACTTC. Residues: CASSLLGGDEQYF. The V and J genes are TRBV7-3 and TRBJ2-7; a weak D match, TRBD1 (6 bases). From germline, CDR1 is SGHTA and CDR2 FQGTGA. CDR3 length equals 13 residues. The germline V and J ends were trimmed by 2 bases and 5 bases, with 10 bases remaining between them.

The chain carries TRBV20-1 and TRBJ2-1; 8 bases align to TRBD2. This CDR3 is 11 amino acids long. V was pared by 7 bases and J by 11 bases, with 7 bases of the junction left unmatched. Germline CDR1 reads DFQATT; CDR2 reads SNEGSKA (reference sequence). Written as DNA, the CDR3 is TGCAGTGGGGCGGGAGGTATACAGCAGTTCTTC. Translated, it gives CSGAGGIQQFF.

This clone was seen a handful of times. The V and J genes are TRBV7-2 and TRBJ2-3; a weak D match, TRBD2 (5 bases). The CDR3 has 15 residues. Between the trimmed V and J ends, which lost 5 bases and 0 bases, there was a span of 12 bases. From germline, CDR1 is SGHTA and CDR2 FQGNSA. The CDR3 region is CASSPGQRSTDTQYF. In DNA, the CDR3 is TGTGCCAGCAGCCCTGGGCAGCGGAGCACAGATACGCAGTATTTT.

The V call is TRBV18, the J call TRBJ2-7; D might be TRBD1 (6 bases). Trimming removed 3 bases from V and 7 bases from J, with 10 bases in between. Looked up from germline, CDR1 is KGHSH and CDR2 is LQKENI. The length of the CDR3 is 12 residues. The CDR3 region has the DNA TGTGCCAGCTCACCGGACAGTACAGAGCAGTACGTC. This sequence encodes CASSPDSTEQYV.

V is TRBV18 and J is TRBJ2-1; the D gene is possibly TRBD1 (6 bases). This CDR3 is built from 15 residues. Deletions cut 2 bases from V and 7 bases from J, with 15 bases between. Germline assignment: CDR1 KGHSH and CDR2 LQKENI. The CDR3 here is CASSPIAGVGNEQFF. CDR3 in DNA: TGTGCCAGCTCACCAATTGCAGGGGTGGGAAATGAGCAGTTCTTC.

The chain is built from TRBV30 and TRBJ1-4; TRBD1 is a possible D gene (5 bases). CDR1 GTSNPN and CDR2 SVGIG come from the germline V gene (reference sequence). The CDR3 runs to 13 residues. V lost 5 bases to trimming and J lost 8 bases, with 15 bases between them. This chain's CDR3 is CAWGTLEGEKLFF. CDR3 nucleotides: TGTGCCTGGGGGACTCTGGAAGGAGAAAAACTGTTTTTT.

The V and J genes are TRBV15 and TRBJ2-1; D gene uncertain. The CDR3 loop spans 16 amino acids. With 0 bases removed from V and 0 bases from J, the gap between germline ends came to 9 bases. CDR1 is LNHNV, CDR2 YYDKDF, per germline (reference sequence). The CDR3 loop is CATSRDSPSSYNEQFF. The CDR3 region has the DNA TGTGCCACCAGCAGAGATTCCCCGAGCTCCTACAATGAGCAGTTCTTC.

This clone was counted between two and nine times. The chain is built from TRBV5-1 and TRBJ2-5, with 7 bases identical to TRBD1. With V trimmed by 5 bases and J by 2 bases, 9 bases remained unmatched. Germline V lookup: CDR1 SGHRS, CDR2 YFSETQ. CDR3 length: 15 amino acids. CDR3 DNA: TGCGCCAGCAGAGCCGGGACAGTCTATCAAGAGACCCAGTACTTC. As protein: CASRAGTVYQETQYF.

The CDR3 DNA reads as TGTGCCAGCAGTTTCGGGGGGACCACAGATACGCAGTATTTT. Translation gives CASSFGGTTDTQYF. The chain employs TRBV28 and TRBJ2-3; 7 bases agree with TRBD2. This CDR3 is built from 14 residues. From germline, CDR1 is MDHEN and CDR2 SYDVKM. The ends lost 3 bases at V and 2 bases at J; junction bases unmatched: 2. Supplemented by reference TRBV28 and TRBJ2-3, the full variable domain reads DVKVTQSSRYLVKRTGEKVFLECVQDMDHENMFWYRQDPGLGLRLIYFSYDVKMKEKGDIPEGYSVSREKKERFSLILESASTNQTSMYLCASSFGGTTDTQYFGPGTRLTVL.

The chain has TRBV2 and TRBJ2-5, with D possibly matching TRBD2 (5 bases). The CDR3 length is 11 residues. Germline V gives CDR1 SNHLY, CDR2 FYNNEI. Trimming shortened V by 4 bases and J by 5 bases, and 5 bases separated the two germline ends. CDR3 in DNA: TGTGCCAGCAGTGGGAGGGAGACCCAGTACTTC. Amino acids: CASSGRETQYF.

This clone was seen a handful of times. The rearrangement uses TRBV7-2 and TRBJ2-5, with D perhaps TRBD2 (6 bases). Germline loops: CDR1 SGHTA, CDR2 FQGNSA. Trimming stripped 5 bases from V and 5 bases from J, with 15 bases between. There are 14 residues in the CDR3. CDR3 sequence (DNA): TGTGCCAGCAGCCCGCGGAGCGGGTGGGAGACCCAGTACTTC. Encoded protein: CASSPRSGWETQYF.

This clone was counted between two and nine times. CDR3: CAWSIQGGTDTQYF. CDR3 nucleotide sequence: TGTGCCTGGAGTATCCAGGGGGGCACAGATACGCAGTATTTT. This chain uses TRBV30 with TRBJ2-3; TRBD1 agrees at 7 bases. This CDR3 has 14 amino acids. The V and J ends lost 2 bases and 1 base, in that order; junction bases with no gene match: 3. The germline V gene encodes CDR1 GTSNPN and CDR2 SVGIG (reference sequence).